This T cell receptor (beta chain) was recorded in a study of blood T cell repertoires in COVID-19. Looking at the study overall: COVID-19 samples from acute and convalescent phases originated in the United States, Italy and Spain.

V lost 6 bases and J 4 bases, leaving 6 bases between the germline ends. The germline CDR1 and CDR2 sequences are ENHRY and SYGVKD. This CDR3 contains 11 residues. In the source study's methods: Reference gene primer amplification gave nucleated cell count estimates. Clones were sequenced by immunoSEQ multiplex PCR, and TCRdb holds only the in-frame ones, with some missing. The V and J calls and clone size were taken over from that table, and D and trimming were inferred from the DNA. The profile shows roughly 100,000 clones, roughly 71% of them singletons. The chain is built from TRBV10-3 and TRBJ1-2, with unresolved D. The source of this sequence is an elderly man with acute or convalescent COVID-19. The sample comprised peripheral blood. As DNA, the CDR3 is TGTGCCATCAGCGGTCTCTATGGCTACACCTTC. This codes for CAISGLYGYTF.